One and the same sample provided the 2 T cell receptor beta chains below, sequenced in a study of response to subunit inactivated influenza vaccine. TCRdb independently ran MiXCR on the RT-PCR reads; one entry per CDR3 protein. The repertoire holds 710,000 or so distinct CDR3 sequences, with more than 15% as singletons. The sample in question was PBMCs from blood, obtained about 13 days after vaccination. These receptor sequences come from a man aged 45-65 years who received an inactivated influenza vaccine.

The V gene is TRBV12-3 or TRBV12-4, the J gene TRBJ1-1, with D unclear. The CDR3 has 11 amino acids. Trimming removed 7 bases from V and 4 bases from J, with 7 bases in between. The CDR3, as DNA: TGTGCCAGCACAATGGGCACTGAAGCTTTCTTT. Translated: CASTMGTEAFF.

The chain combines TRBV6-1 with TRBJ2-7; D not certain. Germline V gene lookup returns CDR1 MNHNS and CDR2 SASEGT. Trimming stripped 0 bases from V and 4 bases from J, with 7 bases between. This CDR3 is 13 amino acids long. Here the CDR3 reads CASSEALQYEQYF. The CDR3 DNA is TGTGCCAGCAGTGAAGCGCTTCAATACGAGCAGTACTTC.